This T cell receptor beta chain was sequenced for a study of control samples from healthy donors and cancer patients. Sequencing used immunoSEQ multiplex PCR; TCRdb keeps in-frame clones, though not all of them. The table has around 130,000 clones, approximately 90% seen once. V lost 4 bases and J lost 4, with 23 bases in between. Looked up from germline, CDR1 is SGHRS and CDR2 is YFSETQ. CDR3 size: 17 residues. The rearrangement joins TRBV5-1 to TRBJ1-2, with D perhaps TRBD1 (5 bases). The source is a man aged 45-65 years in good health. The sample was blood. CDR3 sequence: CASSPSLQGGALYGYTF. CDR3 DNA sequence: TGCGCCAGCAGCCCTTCCCTTCAGGGTGGGGCCCTCTATGGCTACACCTTC.